This T cell receptor beta chain appears in the sequencing data of a study of PD-1 blockade in classical Hodgkin lymphoma. General study findings and limits: The authors have not defined what causes the repertoire differences, possibly disease activity or prior therapy.

By sample share, this clone is medium-sized. The target antigen is unknown. This same CDR3 is encoded by further DNA sequences in the sample. V gave up 1 base and J gave up 4 bases, with 10 bases separating them. The CDR3 has 15 amino acids. Germline loops: CDR1 MGHRA, CDR2 YSYEKL. As to time point: newly diagnosed, previously untreated cHL patient sample. Clones were sequenced by immunoSEQ multiplex PCR, and TCRdb holds only the in-frame ones, with some missing. The sample consists of approximately 70,000 clones, over 90% of them appearing once. The TCR comes from a human donor with classical Hodgkin lymphoma. The sequenced sample was peripheral blood mononuclear cells (PBMCs). The rearrangement uses TRBV4-1 and TRBJ1-4, with a possible D match to TRBD1 (6 bases). The CDR3 reads CASSQVGGNNEKLFF. CDR3 nucleotides: TGCGCCAGCAGCCAAGTAGGGGGGAATAATGAAAAACTGTTTTTT.